The subject of this entry is one T cell receptor (beta chain). Antigen unknown. The germline V and J ends were trimmed by 1 base and 7 bases, with 14 bases remaining between them. The CDR3 consists of 14 residues. Germline lookup yields CDR1 PRHDT and CDR2 FYEKMQ (reference sequence). This sample was included in a study of neoadjuvant anti-PD-1 for oral cavity cancer. Overall study: Before surgery, most patients got three to four biweekly 3 mg/kg nivolumab doses. Patients without progression received a fourth nivolumab dose around day 43, then surgical resection on days 50-56.

Study-wide points: After neoadjuvant nivolumab, PBMC T cell clonality was significantly higher in non-responders than responders.

The time point was: after neoadjuvant nivolumab, at surgical resection. Only in-frame clones appear in the TCRdb table, and some are missing; sequencing was by immunoSEQ multiplex PCR. The sample lists over 13,000 clones, around 70% occurring once. The clonotype originates from a person aged 35 to 85 with oral cavity squamous cell carcinoma. The sequencing used PBMCs, collected after nivolumab (anti-PD-1) treatment. The chain has TRBV13 and TRBJ2-7, with D perhaps TRBD2 (6 bases). This CDR3 reads CASSLADRAGEQYF. As DNA, the CDR3 is TGTGCCAGCAGCTTAGCTGATAGGGCGGGAGAGCAGTACTTC. Full variable domain (outside the CDR3, taken from reference TRBV13 and TRBJ2-7): AAGVIQSPRHLIKEKRETATLKCYPIPRHDTVYWYQQGPGQDPQFLISFYEKMQSDKGSIPDRFSAQQFSDYHSELNMSSLELGDSALYFCASSLADRAGEQYFGPGTRLTVT.